This record covers a single T cell receptor beta chain. Its antigen remains unidentified. V was clipped by 2 bases and J by 1 base, with 14 bases between them. The germline V gene has CDR1 MDHEN and CDR2 SYDVKM. The CDR3 runs to 16 residues. In each sample, about 10^5 TCR templates were assayed. Profiled with immunoSEQ multiplex PCR; TCRdb holds only in-frame clones, not every one. The sample has fewer than 20,000 clones, under 50% seen once. The source of the sample is a study of siplizumab effects on memory and regulatory T cells. Overall study findings and caveats: Proliferating CD4+ or CD8+ clones, roughly 75-95% of them, lacked an assignable naive or memory phenotype. The alloresponse seemed to draw substantially on naive T cells, which appeared more diverse than memory cells.

Kept together in coculture, the mixed lymphocyte reaction cells spent approximately 6 days at 37°C. The sequencing sample was made of CFSE-low (dividing) CD4+ T cells sorted from an allogeneic mixed lymphocyte reaction. This clonotype was sampled from a human donor in good health; the cells came from an allogeneic mixed lymphocyte reaction. This chain joins TRBV28 and TRBJ1-1; tentative D call: TRBD1 (5 bases). CDR3 nucleotide sequence: TGTGCCAGCAGTTTACCCGGGGGTCCTTCGAACACTGAAGCTTTCTTT. Translated: CASSLPGGPSNTEAFF.